The 10 T cell receptor beta chains presented below share a single source sample, sequenced in a study of blood T cell repertoires in COVID-19. TCRdb's copy holds only in-frame clones and misses some; the assay was immunoSEQ multiplex PCR. The repertoire has roughly 150,000 clones, more than 75% of them found once; the top ten carry roughly 1.9%. Sequencing was carried out using peripheral blood. All receptors come from a man aged 50 or older who had recovered from COVID-19.

The chain combines TRBV2 with TRBJ2-2, with D perhaps matching TRBD2 (6 bases). Germline assignment: CDR1 SNHLY and CDR2 FYNNEI. V lost 3 bases to trimming and J lost 6 bases, with 11 bases between them. This CDR3 has 14 residues. In DNA form, the CDR3 reads TGTGCCAGCAGTGACGGGAGAGTCGCCGGGGAGCTGTTTTTT. This gives the protein CASSDGRVAGELFF.

The genes are TRBV28 and TRBJ1-2; D unresolved. Germline V gene data show CDR1 as MDHEN and CDR2 as SYDVKM. V lost 1 base to trimming and J lost 3 bases, with 6 bases between them. This CDR3 region has 13 residues. The CDR3 sequence is CASSLLEYYGYTF. The CDR3 DNA reads as TGTGCCAGCAGTTTATTAGAGTACTATGGCTACACCTTC.

The chain uses TRBV5-1 and TRBJ2-7; TRBD1 is a possible D gene (6 bases). Germline V lookup: CDR1 SGHRS, CDR2 YFSETQ. This CDR3 is 15 amino acids long. The V end was cut by 1 base, the J end by 2 bases, with 13 bases between. CDR3 coding DNA: TGCGCCAGCAGCTTGAGTTCTGGGGGCCCCTACGAGCAGTACTTC. Protein product: CASSLSSGGPYEQYF.

The chain links TRBV19 to TRBJ1-1; D uncertain. This CDR3 is 12 amino acids long. CDR1 and CDR2 from the germline V gene are LNHDA and SQIVND (reference sequence). V was cut by 5 bases and J by 7 bases, with 11 bases left in between. CDR3 protein: CASSVNGVEAFF. The CDR3 region has the DNA TGTGCCAGTAGTGTGAACGGAGTTGAAGCTTTCTTT.

This clone was seen a single time. J is TRBJ2-7 and V is TRBV5-1, with D perhaps TRBD2 (6 bases). Germline CDR1 and CDR2: SGHRS and YFSETQ. V was pared by 6 bases and J by 6 bases, with 19 bases between. This CDR3 region has 14 residues. Here the CDR3 DNA reads TGCGCCAGCACCCCGACGGGCGGGATAGTCGAGCAGTACTTC. Its protein is CASTPTGGIVEQYF.

The genes are TRBV6-2 or TRBV6-3 and TRBJ1-5, with 10 bases that match TRBD1. Per the germline V gene, CDR1 is MNHEY and CDR2 is SVGEGT. The CDR3 is 16 residues long. After removal of 5 bases from V and 7 bases from J, the junction contained 11 bases not matched to a gene. The CDR3, as DNA: TGTGCCAGCAGTACGGGGGGGACAGGGGAGCGGCAGCCCCAGCATTTT. It encodes CASSTGGTGERQPQHF.

This chain joins TRBV28 and TRBJ2-7, with 11 bases matching TRBD2. In germline, CDR1 is MDHEN, CDR2 SYDVKM. V shed 2 bases, J shed 6 bases, and the junction held 9 bases outside the gene matches. The CDR3 length is 16 residues. The CDR3 nucleotides are TGTGCCAGCAGTTTAATCTCTAGCGGGAGGAAGGGCGAGCAGTACTTC. Translated: CASSLISSGRKGEQYF. Filled out from reference TRBV28 and TRBJ2-7, the complete variable domain reads DVKVTQSSRYLVKRTGEKVFLECVQDMDHENMFWYRQDPGLGLRLIYFSYDVKMKEKGDIPEGYSVSREKKERFSLILESASTNQTSMYLCASSLISSGRKGEQYFGPGTRLTVT.

This clone came up once. The chain carries TRBV21-1 and TRBJ2-1; the DNA was not used to check the table's D call, TRBD1. TRBV21-1 is a known pseudogene. CDR3 length: 16 residues. CDR3 amino acids: CASSKRFGQGHNEQFF. The CDR3 coding sequence is TGTGCCAGCAGCAAAAGATTCGGACAGGGCCACAATGAGCAGTTCTTC.

The chain uses TRBV28 and TRBJ1-4; 10 nucleotides agree with TRBD1. The V gene end was trimmed by 5 bases and the J gene end by 6 bases; junction bases not matched to a gene: 6. Germline V gives CDR1 MDHEN, CDR2 SYDVKM. There are 15 residues in the CDR3. The CDR3 DNA reads as TGTGCCAGCAGTAGGGGAGGGACAGGGGATGAAAAACTGTTTTTT. It codes for CASSRGGTGDEKLFF. The full variable domain, rest sourced from reference TRBV28 and TRBJ1-4, is DVKVTQSSRYLVKRTGEKVFLECVQDMDHENMFWYRQDPGLGLRLIYFSYDVKMKEKGDIPEGYSVSREKKERFSLILESASTNQTSMYLCASSRGGTGDEKLFFGSGTQLSVL.

This rearrangement joins TRBV6-5 to TRBJ2-7, with D tentatively TRBD1 (6 bases). The V end lost 6 bases, the J end lost 3 bases, and 6 bases lay between the germline ends. The germline CDR1 and CDR2 sequences are MNHEY and SVGAGI. The CDR3 has 11 amino acids. The CDR3 DNA reads as TGTGCCAGCAGGGACAGCTACGAGCAGTACTTC. Protein sequence: CASRDSYEQYF.